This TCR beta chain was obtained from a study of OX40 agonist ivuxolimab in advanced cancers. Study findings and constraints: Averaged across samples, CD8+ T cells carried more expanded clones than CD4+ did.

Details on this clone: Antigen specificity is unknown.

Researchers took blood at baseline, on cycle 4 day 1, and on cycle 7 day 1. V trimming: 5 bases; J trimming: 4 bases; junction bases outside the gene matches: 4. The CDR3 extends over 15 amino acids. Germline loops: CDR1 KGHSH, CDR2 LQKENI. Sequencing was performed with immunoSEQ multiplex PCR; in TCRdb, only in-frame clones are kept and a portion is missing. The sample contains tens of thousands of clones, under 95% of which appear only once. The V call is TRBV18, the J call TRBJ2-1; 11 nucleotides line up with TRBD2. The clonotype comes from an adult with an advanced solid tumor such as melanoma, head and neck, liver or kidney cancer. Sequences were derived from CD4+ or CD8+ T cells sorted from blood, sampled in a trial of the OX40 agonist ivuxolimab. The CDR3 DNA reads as TGTGCCAGCTCATCAGCTAGCGGGGGGTACAATGAGCAGTTCTTC. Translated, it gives CASSSASGGYNEQFF.